The source of this T cell receptor beta chain is a study of blood T cell repertoires in COVID-19. In the source study's methods: Reference gene primers were amplified, and this amplification served to estimate nucleated cell counts. Some clones are missing from TCRdb's copy, which holds only in-frame ones; the method was immunoSEQ multiplex PCR. Clonal size and the V and J genes are those of that table, whereas D and trimming came from the DNA. Of 18,000 or so clones in the sample, approximately 91% were seen once. Germline assignment: CDR1 KGHDR and CDR2 SFDVKD. V lost 3 bases, J lost 7 bases, and 10 bases stayed unmatched. The length of the CDR3 is 16 residues.

The sample consisted of peripheral blood. The clonotype was recovered from a man aged 35 to 55 with active COVID-19. The V and J genes are TRBV24-1 and TRBJ2-1; 8 bases match TRBD1. The CDR3: CATSDPSQGAGNEQFF. The CDR3 DNA reads as TGTGCCACCAGTGATCCCAGTCAGGGGGCTGGAAATGAGCAGTTCTTC.